This T cell receptor beta chain was obtained from a study of CD8 T cells in ankylosing spondylitis. Study-wide results and caveats: A TCR beta motif of fewer than ten highly homologous variants seemed to mark ankylosing spondylitis blood. Matched synovial fluid from ankylosing spondylitis patients was reported to be enriched for disease-linked clones. Previous work reported some of these motif variants in the synovial fluid and blood of reactive arthritis.

As the method for making TCR beta libraries, quantitative 5'-RACE with molecular barcodes was used. TCRdb ran MiXCR on the 5' RACE reads and lists one entry per CDR3 protein. The sample records around 250,000 distinct CDR3 sequences, about 30% being singletons. V lost 1 base, J lost 5 bases, and 3 bases stayed unmatched. The CDR3 is made up of 16 amino acids. Germline CDR1 is MGHRA and CDR2 is YSYEKL. Notes on this clonotype: The antigen remains undetermined.

The genes are TRBV4-1 and TRBJ2-1; TRBD2 matches at 12 bases. What was sequenced was blood, either unsorted or a sorted T cell fraction (not recorded which). The clonotype originates from a male donor with ankylosing spondylitis or in good health (not recorded which). CDR3 in amino acids: CASSQGTSGANNEQFF. The CDR3 nucleotides are TGCGCCAGCAGCCAAGGGACTAGCGGGGCGAACAATGAGCAGTTCTTC.